One sample yielded the 23 T cell receptor beta chains listed below, sequenced in a study of persistence of HIV-infected CD4 T cells. The antigens of these receptors remain unknown. The immunoSEQ assay was version 4, run in survey mode. Only in-frame clones appear in the TCRdb table, and some are missing; sequencing was by immunoSEQ multiplex PCR. The sample yields around 32,000 clones, roughly 71% seen once. The stimulus was an HIV-1 Gag 15-mer peptide pool, roughly 1 ug/peptide/mL. CD4+ T cells upregulating both CD40 ligand and CD69 were sorted as responding cells. The sample was CD4+ T cells sorted from PBMCs after approximately 20-hour stimulation, taken from a patient who received antiretroviral therapy. Source of these receptors: an adult man with HIV who was CMV-seropositive.

The chain recombines TRBV24-1 with TRBJ2-1; perhaps TRBD1 as D (6 bases). With 5 bases removed from V and 0 bases from J, the gap between germline ends came to 10 bases. Per germline, CDR1 KGHDR and CDR2 SFDVKD. The CDR3 totals 15 residues. The CDR3 loop is CATSAQGSSYNEQFF. The CDR3 DNA sequence: TGTGCCACCAGTGCTCAGGGGAGCTCCTACAATGAGCAGTTCTTC.

The J gene is TRBJ2-3, the V gene TRBV7-9; D is undetermined. Germline assignment: CDR1 SEHNR and CDR2 FQNEAQ (reference sequence). The CDR3 contains 10 residues. Trimming pared 5 bases from V and 3 bases from J, leaving 0 bases between. Here the CDR3 DNA reads TGTGCCAGCAGCACAGATACGCAGTATTTT. Protein: CASSTDTQYF.

This clone is deemed medium-sized. This rearrangement joins TRBV18 to TRBJ1-4; weak D call: TRBD1 (6 bases). The V end was cut by 0 bases, the J end by 3 bases, with 17 bases between. CDR1 and CDR2 from the germline V gene are KGHSH and LQKENI. CDR3 length equals 18 residues. The CDR3 DNA follows: TGTGCCAGCTCACCACCTCGGGCAGGGGAAGGAGCTAATGAAAAACTGTTTTTT. It codes for CASSPPRAGEGANEKLFF.

The CDR3 loop is CASSSSGGNFYGYTF. In DNA form, the CDR3 reads TGTGCCAGCAGTTCAAGTGGAGGAAACTTCTATGGCTACACCTTC. This chain uses TRBV3-1 (or the pseudogene TRBV3-2) with TRBJ1-2; no definite D call. Germline CDR1 and CDR2: LGHDT and YNNKEL (reference sequence). The V end lost 6 bases, the J end lost 4 bases, and 18 bases lay between the germline ends. There are 15 residues in the CDR3.

This clone was observed a single time. This rearrangement joins TRBV7-6 to TRBJ2-1; 10 bases map to TRBD1. The V gene end was trimmed by 5 bases and the J gene end by 10 bases; junction bases not matched to a gene: 14. Germline CDR1 reads SGHVS; CDR2 reads FNYEAQ. This CDR3 has 16 amino acids. CDR3 coding DNA: TGTGCCAGCAGCGCACAACCCGGGACAGGGGCAGGCGAGCAGTTCTTC. It encodes CASSAQPGTGAGEQFF.

This clone came up once. CDR3 loop: CASSPTSGTGKTDTQYF. The DNA of the CDR3 is TGTGCCAGCAGCCCTACGTCCGGGACAGGGAAAACAGATACGCAGTATTTT. The V gene is TRBV5-4, the J gene TRBJ2-3, with 9 positions matching TRBD1. CDR1 and CDR2 (germline): SGHNT, YYREEE (reference sequence). The V gene end was trimmed by 4 bases and the J gene end by 3 bases; junction bases not matched to a gene: 12. This CDR3 spans 17 amino acids.

This clone turned up a few times. The J gene is TRBJ2-2, the V gene TRBV6-6; D gene uncertain. V lost 5 bases and J lost 1, with 5 bases in between. The CDR3 extends over 13 amino acids. Per the germline V gene, CDR1 is MNHNY and CDR2 is SVGAGI (reference sequence). CDR3 bases: TGTGCCAGCAGTCGCGAGAACACCGGGGAGCTGTTTTTT. Protein sequence: CASSRENTGELFF.

V is TRBV7-9 and J is TRBJ1-1, with D possibly TRBD1 on 6 matching bases. Trimming shortened V by 1 base and J by 1 base, and 16 bases separated the two germline ends. The length of the CDR3 is 17 residues. Germline V gives CDR1 SEHNR, CDR2 FQNEAQ (reference sequence). CDR3 sequence: CASSLGGGGRKNTEAFF. DNA of the CDR3: TGTGCCAGCAGCTTAGGTGGCGGGGGGCGAAAGAACACTGAAGCTTTCTTT.

The chain joins TRBV12-3 or TRBV12-4 to TRBJ1-1; D gene ambiguous. This CDR3 is built from 13 residues. V was pared by 7 bases and J by 0 bases, with 9 bases between. The CDR3 DNA reads as TGTGCCAGCATCGGGCCTATGAACACTGAAGCTTTCTTT. It yields the protein CASIGPMNTEAFF.

CDR3 region: CASSQLLRGLGNTIYF. CDR3 DNA sequence: TGTGCCAGCAGTCAGCTCCTACGGGGGCTTGGAAACACCATATATTTT. The V and J genes are TRBV6-6 and TRBJ1-3, with a tentative D call TRBD1 (6 bases). The CDR3 has 16 amino acids. Germline CDR1 MNHNY, CDR2 SVGAGI (reference sequence). V lost 5 bases, J lost 3 bases, and 17 bases lay in between.

DNA of the CDR3: TGCGCCAGCAGCTTGGCCCAGGGTCAGGGAAACACTGAAGCTTTCTTT. Its protein product is CASSLAQGQGNTEAFF. J is TRBJ1-1 and V is TRBV5-1, with D possibly being TRBD1 (5 bases). Germline V lookup: CDR1 SGHRS, CDR2 YFSETQ. Trimming left V 0 bases short and J 2 bases short, with 14 bases between. The CDR3 runs 16 residues.

The chain links TRBV4-1 to TRBJ1-1; 7 bases align to TRBD1. The J segment lost 1 base and the V segment lost 6 bases, leaving 5 bases of the junction unmatched. Looked up from germline, CDR1 is MGHRA and CDR2 is YSYEKL. This CDR3 comprises 14 residues. The CDR3 here is CASSPKGANTEAFF. DNA of the CDR3: TGCGCCAGCAGTCCGAAGGGGGCGAACACTGAAGCTTTCTTT.

The V call is TRBV9, the J call TRBJ2-7, with 9 bases matching TRBD1. Germline assignment: CDR1 SGDLS and CDR2 YYNGEE. V gave up 2 bases and J gave up 1 base; unmatched junction bases: 4. This CDR3 is built from 15 residues. The CDR3 DNA follows: TGTGCCAGCAGCGTGGGGACAGGGAGGTCCTACGAGCAGTACTTC. Amino acid sequence: CASSVGTGRSYEQYF.

A word on this clone: Within the sample, other DNA sequences also encode this same CDR3. The chain couples TRBV6-5 to TRBJ2-7, with 8 bases aligning to TRBD2. J was trimmed by 3 bases and V by 3 bases; bases with no gene match: 4. This CDR3 is 14 amino acids long. CDR1 is MNHEY, CDR2 SVGAGI, per germline. CDR3 DNA sequence: TGTGCCAGCAGTTATTCTGCGGGGGGCTACGAGCAGTACTTC. Amino acid sequence: CASSYSAGGYEQYF.

The rearrangement joins TRBV10-1 to TRBJ2-4, with D hard to call. The V gene's germline CDR1 is WNHNN and CDR2 SYGVQD (reference sequence). This CDR3 comprises 20 residues. V lost 6 bases to trimming and J lost 0 bases, with 27 bases between them. The DNA of the CDR3 is TGCGCCAGCAGGGCCGAGTATCGGCGCCCCCCGCCCCTAGCCAAAAACATTCAGTACTTC. This codes for CASRAEYRRPPPLAKNIQYF.

The J gene is TRBJ1-1, the V gene TRBV19, with 7 bases lining up with TRBD1. Germline V CDR1 and CDR2: LNHDA, SQIVND (reference sequence). This CDR3 contains 14 residues. V was pared by 6 bases and J by 5 bases, with 9 bases of the junction left unmatched. The CDR3 DNA reads as TGTGCCAGTAGCCAGACAGGGCGGGGGACTGAAGCTTTCTTT. This translates into CASSQTGRGTEAFF. Drawing the rest from reference TRBV19 and TRBJ1-1, the complete variable domain is DGGITQSPKYLFRKEGQNVTLSCEQNLNHDAMYWYRQDPGQGLRLIYYSQIVNDFQKGDIAEGYSVSREKKESFPLTVTSAQKNPTAFYLCASSQTGRGTEAFFGQGTRLTVV.

This clone has a handful of counts. The chain recombines TRBV10-1 with TRBJ2-7; maybe TRBD1 (6 bases). The germline gives CDR1 WNHNN, CDR2 SYGVQD (reference sequence). The CDR3 length is 12 residues. Trimming stripped 5 bases from V and 6 bases from J, with 11 bases between. CDR3 DNA: TGCGCCAGCAGTACAGGGCCCGGCGAGCAGTACTTC. It codes for CASSTGPGEQYF.

This clone is judged medium-sized. The J gene is TRBJ2-3, the V gene TRBV19; maybe TRBD1 (6 bases). The V end was cut by 10 bases, the J end by 2 bases, with 19 bases between. This CDR3 is built from 15 residues. Germline loops: CDR1 LNHDA, CDR2 SQIVND (reference sequence). The CDR3 is CATAAGTLPTDTQYF. CDR3 nucleotides: TGTGCCACCGCCGCCGGGACATTACCCACAGATACGCAGTATTTT.

This rearrangement joins TRBV7-9 to TRBJ1-2; 7 bases fit TRBD1. The trim removed 3 bases at V and 3 bases at J, leaving 16 bases unmatched. Germline-derived CDR1 and CDR2 are SEHNR and FQNEAQ (reference sequence). The CDR3 totals 18 residues. CDR3: CASSLGARTGKAHYGYTF. CDR3 in DNA: TGTGCCAGCAGCTTGGGAGCTAGGACAGGAAAAGCGCACTATGGCTACACCTTC. Looking up the rest from reference TRBV7-9 and TRBJ1-2 gives the full variable domain: DTGVSQNPRHKITKRGQNVTFRCDPISEHNRLYWYRQTLGQGPEFLTYFQNEAQLEKSRLLSDRFSAERPKGSFSTLEIQRTEQGDSAMYLCASSLGARTGKAHYGYTFGSGTRLTVV.

The chain recombines TRBV19 with TRBJ1-2; D gene ambiguous. Germline values: CDR1 LNHDA, CDR2 SQIVND (reference sequence). The CDR3 sequence is 14 residues long. V was shortened by 7 bases and J by 2 bases, with 14 bases between the two germline ends. CDR3 residues: CASIQPGLNYGYTF. As DNA, the CDR3 is TGTGCCAGTATACAGCCTGGACTCAACTATGGCTACACCTTC.

The chain joins TRBV6-5 to TRBJ2-7, with TRBD1 matching 8 bases. The ends lost 7 bases at V and 1 base at J; junction bases unmatched: 3. CDR3 length: 13 residues. Germline CDR1 and CDR2: MNHEY and SVGAGI. Here the CDR3 reads CASKTGASYEQYF. In DNA, the CDR3 is TGTGCCAGCAAGACAGGGGCTTCCTACGAGCAGTACTTC.

The chain has TRBV24-1 and TRBJ2-1, with TRBD2 matching 9 bases. Germline V gene sequence: CDR1 KGHDR, CDR2 SFDVKD. V lost 4 bases and J lost 3; bases outside the gene matches: 9. The CDR3 consists of 17 residues. In DNA form, the CDR3 reads TGTGCCACCAGTGACTCAATGCTAGCGGGGCACTACAATGAGCAGTTCTTC. It codes for CATSDSMLAGHYNEQFF.

Written as DNA, the CDR3 is TGTGCCACCAGCCGGACCTCCGGCGAGCAGTACTTC. The encoded protein is CATSRTSGEQYF. The rearrangement uses TRBV15 and TRBJ2-7; D is ambiguous. The CDR3 contains 12 residues. Trimming took off 5 bases at V and 6 bases at J, with 11 bases between the two ends. The germline V gene encodes CDR1 LNHNV and CDR2 YYDKDF (reference sequence).